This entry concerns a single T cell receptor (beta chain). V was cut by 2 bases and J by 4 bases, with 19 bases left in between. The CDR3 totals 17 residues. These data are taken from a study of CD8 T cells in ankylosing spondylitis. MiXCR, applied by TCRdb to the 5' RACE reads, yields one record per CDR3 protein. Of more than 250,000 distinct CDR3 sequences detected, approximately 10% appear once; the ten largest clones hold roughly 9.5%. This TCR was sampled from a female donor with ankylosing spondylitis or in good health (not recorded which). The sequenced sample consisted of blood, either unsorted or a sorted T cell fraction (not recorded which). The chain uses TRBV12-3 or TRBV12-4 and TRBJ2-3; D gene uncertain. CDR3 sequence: CASSLNPSGIQSDTQYF. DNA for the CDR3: TGTGCCAGCAGTTTAAACCCCTCTGGCATTCAGTCAGATACGCAGTATTTT.